This TCR beta chain is drawn from a study of cytomegalovirus exposure and HLA in healthy donors. The CDR3 has 16 amino acids. The junction had 11 bases not matched to a gene; V was cut back by 5 bases and J by 5 bases. Looked up from germline, CDR1 is SEHNR and CDR2 is FQNEAQ (reference sequence). 60 Vbeta and 13 Jbeta primers were used in PCR. This table comes from immunoSEQ multiplex PCR, and its TCRdb copy is limited to in-frame clones, with some not included. Among more than 100,000 clones, approximately 64% were seen once, and the ten largest hold 3% to 4%. Sequenced sample: PBMCs. This TCR was sampled from a woman between 50 and 59 years old in good health and CMV-seronegative. This rearrangement joins TRBV7-9 to TRBJ2-1; 8 bases match TRBD2. CDR3 in amino acids: CASSSAPGLGHNEQFF. The CDR3 DNA is TGTGCCAGCAGCAGCGCCCCGGGACTAGGACACAATGAGCAGTTCTTC.